The 30 T cell receptor beta chains below were found in one sample sequenced in a study of cytomegalovirus exposure and HLA in healthy donors. Researchers ran the PCR with 60 Vbeta and 13 Jbeta primers. Method: immunoSEQ multiplex PCR; TCRdb's copy keeps in-frame clones and lacks some. The table includes some 200,000 clones, around 79% detected once. The sample was PBMCs. Receptors were obtained from a girl aged 5-17 years in good health and CMV-seropositive.

The J gene is TRBJ1-1, the V gene TRBV10-3; TRBD1 is a possible D gene (5 bases). Germline lookup yields CDR1 ENHRY and CDR2 SYGVKD. Trimming took off 9 bases at V and 0 bases at J, with 11 bases between the two ends. CDR3 size: 13 residues. CDR3 protein: CAISDSLNTEAFF. The CDR3, as DNA: TGTGCCATTTCCGACAGCCTGAACACTGAAGCTTTCTTT.

The CDR3 DNA follows: TGTGCCAGTAGTATGCGGGCAGGTCTCTACAATGAGCAGTTCTTC. Amino acids: CASSMRAGLYNEQFF. This chain uses TRBV19 with TRBJ2-1; maybe TRBD2 (5 bases). V gave up 3 bases and J gave up 3 bases, with 12 bases separating them. CDR1 and CDR2 from the germline V gene are LNHDA and SQIVND (reference sequence). The CDR3 is 15 residues long.

The CDR3 loop reads CASSFRENNEQFF. The CDR3 DNA sequence: TGTGCCAGCAGTTTTAGGGAGAACAATGAGCAGTTCTTC. The V call is TRBV27, the J call TRBJ2-1; TRBD2 is a possible D gene (5 bases). CDR1 is MNHEY and CDR2 is SMNVEV in the germline V gene (reference sequence). This CDR3 is built from 13 residues. V was trimmed by 3 bases and J by 5 bases, leaving 8 bases between them.

This clone appeared a few times. The chain links TRBV5-1 to TRBJ2-1; TRBD2 might be the D (5 bases). In germline, CDR1 is SGHRS, CDR2 YFSETQ. The CDR3 extends over 13 amino acids. V shed 1 base and J shed 15 bases, with 17 bases lying between them. The chain's CDR3 is CASSLTPLGEGFF. For the CDR3, the DNA is TGCGCCAGCAGCTTGACCCCGCTAGGTGAGGGGTTCTTC.

The rearrangement uses TRBV10-3 and TRBJ2-1; 9 nucleotides agree with TRBD2. Germline CDR1 reads ENHRY; CDR2 reads SYGVKD. After removal of 0 bases from V and 6 bases from J, the junction contained 6 bases not matched to a gene. The CDR3 length is 16 residues. This chain's CDR3 is CAISESTAGGGNEQFF. DNA of the CDR3: TGTGCCATCAGTGAGTCGACAGCGGGGGGCGGCAATGAGCAGTTCTTC.

This sequence joins TRBV4-3 and TRBJ2-7, with 12 bases identical to TRBD2. Germline V gives CDR1 LGHNA, CDR2 YSLEER. CDR3 length: 16 residues. The V gene end was trimmed by 0 bases and the J gene end by 2 bases; junction bases not matched to a gene: 2. CDR3 sequence reads: CASSQESSGGAYEQYF. In nucleotides, the CDR3 is TGCGCCAGCAGCCAAGAATCTAGCGGGGGGGCCTACGAGCAGTACTTC.

The rearrangement joins TRBV5-1 to TRBJ2-7, with D unresolved. Germline V CDR1 and CDR2: SGHRS, YFSETQ. Trimming stripped 2 bases from V and 3 bases from J, with 12 bases between. This CDR3 is built from 14 residues. DNA for the CDR3: TGCGCCAGCAGCTTTGAGACTCCTAGCTACGAGCAGTACTTC. Translated: CASSFETPSYEQYF.

The V gene is TRBV27, the J gene TRBJ2-5; 10 bases align to TRBD1. CDR3 size: 15 residues. Trimming cost V 5 bases and J 0 bases; bases outside gene matches: 3. Germline V CDR1 and CDR2: MNHEY, SMNVEV (reference sequence). The CDR3 bases are TGTGCCAGCAGTGTGGGACAGGGGTACCAAGAGACCCAGTACTTC. Translated: CASSVGQGYQETQYF.

This clone occurred once. The chain carries TRBV5-1 and TRBJ2-2; 10 bases line up with TRBD2. Germline loops: CDR1 SGHRS, CDR2 YFSETQ. There are 16 residues in the CDR3. V was clipped by 3 bases and J by 2 bases; unmatched bases: 4. CDR3 sequence reads: CASSSLAGDNTGELFF. CDR3 bases: TGCGCCAGCAGCTCTCTAGCGGGGGACAACACCGGGGAGCTGTTTTTT.

CDR3 bases: TGTGCCAGCAGTCCAATCGAGGGGGCTCAGCCCCAGCATTTT. Amino acids: CASSPIEGAQPQHF. The rearrangement links TRBV28 to TRBJ1-5; 7 bases map to TRBD1. Germline V gene sequence: CDR1 MDHEN, CDR2 SYDVKM. The trim removed 5 bases at V and 6 bases at J, leaving 7 bases unmatched. This CDR3 has 14 residues.

The rearrangement uses TRBV4-3 and TRBJ2-2; D may be TRBD1 (5 bases). Germline V gives CDR1 LGHNA, CDR2 YSLEER. V was pared by 1 base and J by 4 bases, with 7 bases between. The CDR3 has 14 amino acids. Written as DNA, the CDR3 is TGCGCCAGCAGCCAAGCCGACAGCACCGGGGAGCTGTTTTTT. It codes for CASSQADSTGELFF.

The J gene is TRBJ1-1, the V gene TRBV30, with TRBD1 matching 10 bases. The CDR3 consists of 14 residues. Germline trimming cut 1 base from V and 2 bases from J; bases unmatched to any gene: 1. CDR1 and CDR2 from the germline V gene are GTSNPN and SVGIG (reference sequence). DNA of the CDR3: TGTGCCTGGAGTGAGACAGGGGGCAACACTGAAGCTTTCTTT. It yields the protein CAWSETGGNTEAFF.

The chain couples TRBV10-1 to TRBJ2-3; D possibly corresponds to TRBD2 (5 bases). CDR1 and CDR2 (germline): WNHNN, SYGVQD (reference sequence). This CDR3 region has 12 residues. Trimming removed 6 bases at V and 8 bases at J, with 12 bases between. CDR3 nucleotide sequence: TGCGCCAGCAGCACCGGACTCGGTACGCAGTATTTT. Protein sequence: CASSTGLGTQYF.

This chain uses TRBV11-2 with TRBJ2-4; weak D call: TRBD2 (5 bases). Trimming pared 5 bases from V and 8 bases from J, leaving 19 bases between. Looked up from germline, CDR1 is SGHAT and CDR2 is FQNNGV. The CDR3 is 15 residues long. Here the CDR3 DNA reads TGTGCCAGCAGCCACGCTCGAGTACGGCGGGACATTCAGTACTTC. Translated, it gives CASSHARVRRDIQYF.

J is TRBJ1-3 and V is TRBV15, with D perhaps TRBD1 (5 bases). The V and J ends lost 1 base and 4 bases respectively, with 11 bases between them. Germline loops: CDR1 LNHNV, CDR2 YYDKDF (reference sequence). This CDR3 comprises 15 residues. CDR3 DNA: TGTGCCACCAGCAGAGGGGCAGGGCGGGGAAACACCATATATTTT. Its translation is CATSRGAGRGNTIYF.

For the CDR3, the DNA is TGTGCCAGCAGGGGTGGACAGGGTAGTTCCTACGAGCAGTACTTC. Its protein product is CASRGGQGSSYEQYF. The chain has TRBV6-1 and TRBJ2-7; 8 nucleotides line up with TRBD1. The junction had 8 bases not matched to a gene; V was cut back by 6 bases and J by 1 base. The germline V gene encodes CDR1 MNHNS and CDR2 SASEGT. The CDR3 is 15 residues long.

This clone was counted a few times. The chain joins TRBV10-2 to TRBJ2-7, with 10 bases matching TRBD2. Germline CDR1 is WSHSY and CDR2 is SAAADI. V lost 7 bases to trimming and J lost 0 bases; unmatched junction nucleotides: 9. The CDR3 sequence is 16 residues long. The CDR3 DNA reads TGCGCCAGCATCCCTAGCGGGGGCCTTAGCTCCTACGAGCAGTACTTC. This codes for CASIPSGGLSSYEQYF.

CDR3 amino acids: CASSVQGGGTDTQYF. DNA of the CDR3: TGTGCCAGCAGCGTACAGGGGGGAGGCACAGATACGCAGTATTTT. This chain connects TRBV9 to TRBJ2-3, with a tentative D call TRBD1 (7 bases). Germline CDR1 SGDLS, CDR2 YYNGEE. This CDR3 contains 15 residues. V gave up 1 base and J gave up 1 base, with 10 bases separating them.

The genes are TRBV5-4 and TRBJ2-7, with 12 bases lining up with TRBD2. The CDR3 has 16 residues. Trimming cost V 1 base and J 2 bases; bases outside gene matches: 4. CDR1 is SGHNT, CDR2 YYREEE, per germline (reference sequence). CDR3 DNA: TGTGCCAGCAGCTTGCCCCGGACTAGCGGGGCCTACGAGCAGTACTTC. Translating gives CASSLPRTSGAYEQYF.

The genes are TRBV5-8 and TRBJ2-7, with D perhaps matching TRBD1 (6 bases). This CDR3 has 15 residues. Trimming took 4 bases from V and 0 from J, leaving 14 bases between them. Per germline, CDR1 SGHTS and CDR2 YDEGEE. The CDR3 coding sequence is TGTGCCAGCAGCACCGGGACATGCGACTCCTACGAGCAGTACTTC. Protein sequence: CASSTGTCDSYEQYF.

The gene calls are TRBV29-1 and TRBJ2-1, with D tentatively TRBD1 (6 bases). V shed 4 bases and J shed 3 bases, with 16 bases lying between them. This CDR3 has 15 residues. Per the germline V gene, CDR1 is SQVTM and CDR2 is ANQGSEA. CDR3 sequence: CSVATSSTGYNEQFF. The CDR3 DNA follows: TGCAGCGTTGCGACCTCCTCGACAGGCTACAATGAGCAGTTCTTC.

J is TRBJ2-7 and V is TRBV5-1; D possibly corresponds to TRBD2 (7 bases). Looked up from germline, CDR1 is SGHRS and CDR2 is YFSETQ. This CDR3 is 12 amino acids long. Trimming left V 4 bases short and J 10 bases short, with 15 bases between. The chain's CDR3 is CASSVGGGFQYF. For the CDR3, the DNA is TGCGCCAGCAGCGTGGGGGGGGGCTTTCAGTACTTC.

J is TRBJ2-1 and V is TRBV7-2; 13 bases map to TRBD2. Germline-derived CDR1 and CDR2 are SGHTA and FQGNSA. The CDR3 consists of 18 residues. V shed 1 base and J 12 bases; nucleotides not matched to a gene: 15. This CDR3 is CASSLEAGLAGRRGAQFF. The CDR3 DNA is TGTGCCAGCAGCTTAGAGGCGGGACTAGCGGGGAGGAGGGGCGCGCAGTTCTTC.

V and J are TRBV27 and TRBJ1-1; TRBD1 aligns across 7 bases. CDR3 length equals 15 residues. V was pared by 6 bases and J by 3 bases, with 10 bases of the junction left unmatched. CDR1 is MNHEY and CDR2 is SMNVEV in the germline V gene (reference sequence). The CDR3 spells CASRVQGGGYTEAFF. The CDR3 region has the DNA TGTGCCAGCAGGGTTCAAGGGGGCGGGTACACTGAAGCTTTCTTT.

This chain links TRBV27 with TRBJ1-6, with no clear D. The CDR3 is 14 residues long. V lost 6 bases and J lost 9, with 15 bases in between. CDR1 and CDR2 (germline): MNHEY, SMNVEV (reference sequence). The CDR3 loop reads CASSGLIAPSPLHF. In DNA form, the CDR3 reads TGTGCCAGCAGCGGACTCATCGCGCCTTCACCCCTCCACTTT.

This clone appeared once. V gene TRBV7-2 combines with J gene TRBJ2-7; the D gene is possibly TRBD2 (7 bases). Germline assignment: CDR1 SGHTA and CDR2 FQGNSA. This CDR3 spans 15 amino acids. V lost 0 bases and J 6 bases, leaving 15 bases between the germline ends. The CDR3 sequence is CASSLAGGRFSEQYF. DNA of the CDR3: TGTGCCAGCAGCTTAGCGGGGGGGCGGTTTAGCGAGCAGTACTTC. The full variable domain, completed using reference TRBV7-2 and TRBJ2-7, is GAGVSQSPSNKVTEKGKDVELRCDPISGHTALYWYRQSLGQGLEFLIYFQGNSAPDKSGLPSDRFSAERTGGSVSTLTIQRTQQEDSAVYLCASSLAGGRFSEQYFGPGTRLTVT.

The chain joins TRBV6-4 to TRBJ2-3, with D possibly TRBD2 on 7 matching bases. CDR1 and CDR2 from the germline V gene are MRHNA and SNTAGT. V lost 2 bases and J lost 1, with 13 bases in between. The CDR3 has 16 residues. The CDR3, as DNA: TGTGCCAGCAGTGACGGGAGGGGGGCCGGCACAGATACGCAGTATTTT. Protein product: CASSDGRGAGTDTQYF.

The gene calls are TRBV9 and TRBJ1-5; no clear D gene. V lost 4 bases and J 4 bases, leaving 12 bases between the germline ends. CDR1 is SGDLS and CDR2 is YYNGEE in the germline V gene. There are 14 residues in the CDR3. The chain's CDR3 is CASSPLEHNQPQHF. Written as DNA, the CDR3 is TGTGCCAGCAGCCCTCTAGAGCATAATCAGCCCCAGCATTTT.

This clone showed up just a few times. The chain combines TRBV27 with TRBJ2-2; 11 nucleotides line up with TRBD1. The junction had 4 bases not matched to a gene; V was cut back by 6 bases and J by 4 bases. The germline V gene encodes CDR1 MNHEY and CDR2 SMNVEV (reference sequence). This CDR3 is built from 15 residues. Here the CDR3 DNA reads TGTGCCAGCAGGGCCGGGACAGGGGGCACCGGGGAGCTGTTTTTT. This translates into CASRAGTGGTGELFF.

The chain joins TRBV5-6 to TRBJ2-2; weak D call: TRBD1 (6 bases). The CDR3 loop spans 17 amino acids. With 4 bases removed from V and 0 bases from J, the gap between germline ends came to 16 bases. CDR1 is SGHDT and CDR2 is YYEEEE in the germline V gene. The CDR3, as DNA: TGTGCCAGCAGCCTTGACAGGCGCACGGCGAACACCGGGGAGCTGTTTTTT. Translating it yields CASSLDRRTANTGELFF.